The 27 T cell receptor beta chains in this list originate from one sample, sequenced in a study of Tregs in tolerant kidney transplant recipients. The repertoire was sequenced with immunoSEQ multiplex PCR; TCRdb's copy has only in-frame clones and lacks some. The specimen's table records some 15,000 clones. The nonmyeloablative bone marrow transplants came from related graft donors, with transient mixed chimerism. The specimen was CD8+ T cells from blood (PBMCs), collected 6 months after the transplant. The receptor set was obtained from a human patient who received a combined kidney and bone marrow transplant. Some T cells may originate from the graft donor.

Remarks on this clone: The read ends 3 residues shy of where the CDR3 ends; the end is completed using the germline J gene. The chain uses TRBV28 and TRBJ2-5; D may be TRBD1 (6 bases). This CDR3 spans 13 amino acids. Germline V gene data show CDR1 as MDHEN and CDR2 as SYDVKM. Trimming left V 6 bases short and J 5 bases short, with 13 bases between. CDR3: CASRKQGSETQYF. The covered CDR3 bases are TGTGCCAGCAGGAAGCAGGGGAGTGAGACC.

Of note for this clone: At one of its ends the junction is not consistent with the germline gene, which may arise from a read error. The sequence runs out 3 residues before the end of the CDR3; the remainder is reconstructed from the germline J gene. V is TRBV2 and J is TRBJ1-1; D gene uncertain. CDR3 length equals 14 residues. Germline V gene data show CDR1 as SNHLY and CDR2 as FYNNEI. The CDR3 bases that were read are TGTGCCGGCAGTCCGAATCCGGGGAACACTGAA. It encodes CAGSPNPGNTE. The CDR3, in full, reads CAGSPNPGNTEAFF.

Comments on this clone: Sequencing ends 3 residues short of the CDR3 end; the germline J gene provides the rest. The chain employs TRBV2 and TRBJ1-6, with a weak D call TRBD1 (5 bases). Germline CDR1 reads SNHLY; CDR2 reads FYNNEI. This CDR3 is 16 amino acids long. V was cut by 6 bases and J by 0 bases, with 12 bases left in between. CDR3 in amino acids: CASREQESSYNSPLHF. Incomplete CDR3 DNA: TGTGCCAGCAGGGAACAGGAGAGCTCCTATAATTCACCC.

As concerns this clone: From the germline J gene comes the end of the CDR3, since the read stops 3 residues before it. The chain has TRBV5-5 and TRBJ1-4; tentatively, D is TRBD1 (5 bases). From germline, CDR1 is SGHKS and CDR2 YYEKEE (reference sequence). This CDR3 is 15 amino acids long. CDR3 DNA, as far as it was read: TGTGCCAGCAGCTTGGTCGGGTCTGGGGCCAACGTA. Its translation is CASSLVGSGANV. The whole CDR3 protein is CASSLVGSGANVLFF.

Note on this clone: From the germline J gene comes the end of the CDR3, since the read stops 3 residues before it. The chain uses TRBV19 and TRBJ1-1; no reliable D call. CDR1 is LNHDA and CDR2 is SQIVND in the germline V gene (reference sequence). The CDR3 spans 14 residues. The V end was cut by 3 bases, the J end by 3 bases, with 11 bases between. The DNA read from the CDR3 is TGTGCCAGTAGTATCGTATCAGTGGACACTGAA. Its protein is CASSIVSVDTE. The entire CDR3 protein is CASSIVSVDTEAFF.

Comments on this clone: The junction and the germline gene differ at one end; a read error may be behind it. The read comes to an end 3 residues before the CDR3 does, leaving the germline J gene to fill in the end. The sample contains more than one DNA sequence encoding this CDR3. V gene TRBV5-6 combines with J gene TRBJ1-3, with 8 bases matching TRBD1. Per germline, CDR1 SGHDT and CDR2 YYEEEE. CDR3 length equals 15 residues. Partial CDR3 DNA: TGTGCCAGCAGCGCTCGGACAGGGTACGGAAACACG. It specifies CASSARTGYGNT. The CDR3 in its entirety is CASSARTGYGNTIYF. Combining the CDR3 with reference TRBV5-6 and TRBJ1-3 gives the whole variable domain DAGVTQSPTHLIKTRGQQVTLRCSPKSGHDTVSWYQQALGQGPQFIFQYYEEEERQRGNFPDRFSGHQFPNYSSELNVNALLLGDSALYLCASSARTGYGNTIYFGEGSWLTVV.

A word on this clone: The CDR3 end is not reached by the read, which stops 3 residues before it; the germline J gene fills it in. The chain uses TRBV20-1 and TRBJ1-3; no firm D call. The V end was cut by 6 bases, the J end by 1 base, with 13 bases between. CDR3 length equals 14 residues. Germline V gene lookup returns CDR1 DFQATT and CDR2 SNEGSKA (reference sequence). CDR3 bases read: TGCAGTGCATCCCCGGCCGGGTCTGGAAACACC. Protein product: CSASPAGSGNT. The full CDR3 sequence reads CSASPAGSGNTIYF.

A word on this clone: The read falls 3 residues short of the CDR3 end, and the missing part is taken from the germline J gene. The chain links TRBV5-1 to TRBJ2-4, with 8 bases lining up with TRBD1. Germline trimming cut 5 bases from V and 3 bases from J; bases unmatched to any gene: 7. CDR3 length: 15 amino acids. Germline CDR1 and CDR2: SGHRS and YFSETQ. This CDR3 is CASREGQGGKNIQYF. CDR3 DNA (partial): TGCGCCAGCAGAGAAGGACAGGGTGGCAAAAACATT.

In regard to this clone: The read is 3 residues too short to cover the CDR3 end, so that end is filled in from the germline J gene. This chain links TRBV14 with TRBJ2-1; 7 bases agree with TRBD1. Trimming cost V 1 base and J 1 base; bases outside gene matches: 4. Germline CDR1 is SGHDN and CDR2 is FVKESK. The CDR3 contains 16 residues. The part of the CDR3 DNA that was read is TGTGCCAGCAGCCAAGCGAGGGGGCAATCCTACAATGAG. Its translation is CASSQARGQSYNE. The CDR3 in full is CASSQARGQSYNEQFF.

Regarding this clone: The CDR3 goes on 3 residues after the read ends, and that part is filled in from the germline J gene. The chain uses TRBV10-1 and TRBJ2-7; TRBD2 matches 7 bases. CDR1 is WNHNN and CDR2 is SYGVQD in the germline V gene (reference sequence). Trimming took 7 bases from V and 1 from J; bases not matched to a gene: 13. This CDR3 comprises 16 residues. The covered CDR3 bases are TGCGCCAGCACCCTGTTCAGGGAGGGTATATCCTACGAG. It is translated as CASTLFREGISYE. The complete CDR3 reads CASTLFREGISYEQYF.

Incomplete CDR3 DNA: TGCAGCGTTGATGAGGGGAACACTGAA. It codes for CSVDEGNTE. The entire CDR3 is CSVDEGNTEAFF. The J gene is TRBJ1-1, the V gene TRBV29-1; D is unresolved. The CDR3 extends 3 residues past the end of the read, so its final part is completed from the germline J gene. The V gene's germline CDR1 is SQVTM and CDR2 ANQGSEA. This CDR3 region has 12 residues. V dropped 3 bases and J dropped 1 base, with 6 bases sitting between them.

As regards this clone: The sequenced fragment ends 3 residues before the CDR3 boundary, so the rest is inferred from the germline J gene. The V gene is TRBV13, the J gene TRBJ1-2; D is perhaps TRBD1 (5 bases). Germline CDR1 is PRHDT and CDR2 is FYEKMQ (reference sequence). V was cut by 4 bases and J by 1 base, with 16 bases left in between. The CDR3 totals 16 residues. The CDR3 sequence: CASSSRRGQDNYGYTF. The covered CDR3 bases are TGTGCCAGCAGCTCAAGGAGAGGACAAGATAACTATGGC.

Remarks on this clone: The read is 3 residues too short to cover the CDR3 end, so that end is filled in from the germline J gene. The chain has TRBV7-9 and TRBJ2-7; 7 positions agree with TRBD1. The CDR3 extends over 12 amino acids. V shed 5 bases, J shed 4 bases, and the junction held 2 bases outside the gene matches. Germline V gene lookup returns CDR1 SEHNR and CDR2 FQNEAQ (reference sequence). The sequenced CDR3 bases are TGTGCCAGCAGCCCCAGGGGGTACGAG. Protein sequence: CASSPRGYE. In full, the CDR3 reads CASSPRGYEQYF.

The sequenced part of the CDR3 DNA is TGTGCCAGCAGCTTAGATAACGGGGGGGGCAATCAGCCC. Its translation: CASSLDNGGGNQP. The whole CDR3 sequence is CASSLDNGGGNQPQHF. V usage is TRBV7-6 and J usage is TRBJ1-5, with a weak D call TRBD1 (5 bases). The read halts 3 residues ahead of the CDR3 end, with the missing end drawn from the germline J gene. The V gene lost 1 base and the J gene lost 2 bases, with 12 bases spanning the gap. The CDR3 is 16 residues long. Germline V gene lookup returns CDR1 SGHVS and CDR2 FNYEAQ.

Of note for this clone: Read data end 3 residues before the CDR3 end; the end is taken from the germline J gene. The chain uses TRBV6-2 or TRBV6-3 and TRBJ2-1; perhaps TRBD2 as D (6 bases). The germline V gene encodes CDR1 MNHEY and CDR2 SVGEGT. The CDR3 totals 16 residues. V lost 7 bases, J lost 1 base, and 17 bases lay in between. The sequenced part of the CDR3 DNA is TGTGCCAGCACTTCCCTAGCGAGCGAGTCCTACAATGAG. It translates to CASTSLASESYNE. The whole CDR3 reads CASTSLASESYNEQFF.

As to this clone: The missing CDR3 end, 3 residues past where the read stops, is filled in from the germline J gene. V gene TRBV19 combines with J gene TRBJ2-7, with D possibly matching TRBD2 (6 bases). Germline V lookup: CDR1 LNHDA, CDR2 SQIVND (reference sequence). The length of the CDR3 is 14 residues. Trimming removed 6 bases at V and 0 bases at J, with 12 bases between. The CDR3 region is CASSPAGYSYEQYF. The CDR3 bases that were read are TGTGCCAGTAGCCCGGCGGGGTACTCCTACGAG. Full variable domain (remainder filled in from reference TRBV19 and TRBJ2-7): DGGITQSPKYLFRKEGQNVTLSCEQNLNHDAMYWYRQDPGQGLRLIYYSQIVNDFQKGDIAEGYSVSREKKESFPLTVTSAQKNPTAFYLCASSPAGYSYEQYFGPGTRLTVT.

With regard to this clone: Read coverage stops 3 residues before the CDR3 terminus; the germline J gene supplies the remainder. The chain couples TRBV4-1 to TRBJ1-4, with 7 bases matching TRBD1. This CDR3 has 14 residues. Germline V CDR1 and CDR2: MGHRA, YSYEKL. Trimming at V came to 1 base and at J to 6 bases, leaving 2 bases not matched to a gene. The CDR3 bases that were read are TGCGCCAGCAGCCAAGCAGGGGGAGATGAAAAA. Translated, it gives CASSQAGGDEK. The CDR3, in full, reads CASSQAGGDEKLFF.

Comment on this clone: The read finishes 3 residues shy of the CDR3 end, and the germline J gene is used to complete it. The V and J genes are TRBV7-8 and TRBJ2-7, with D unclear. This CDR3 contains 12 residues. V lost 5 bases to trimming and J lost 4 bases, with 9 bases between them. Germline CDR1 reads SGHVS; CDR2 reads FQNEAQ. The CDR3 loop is CASSVGGYEQYF. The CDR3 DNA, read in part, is TGTGCCAGCAGCGTAGGCGGATACGAG. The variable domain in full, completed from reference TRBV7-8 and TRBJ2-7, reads GAGVSQSPRYKVAKRGQDVALRCDPISGHVSLFWYQQALGQGPEFLTYFQNEAQLDKSGLPSDRFFAERPEGSVSTLKIQRTQQEDSAVYLCASSVGGYEQYFGPGTRLTVT.

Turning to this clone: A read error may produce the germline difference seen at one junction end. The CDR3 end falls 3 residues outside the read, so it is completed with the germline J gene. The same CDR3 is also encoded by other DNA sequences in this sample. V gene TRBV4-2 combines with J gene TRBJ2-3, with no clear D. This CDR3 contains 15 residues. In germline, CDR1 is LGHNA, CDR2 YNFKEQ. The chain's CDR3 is CASSQDSASTDTQYF. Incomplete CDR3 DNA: TGCGCCAGCAGCCAAGATTCCGCGTCCACAGATACG.

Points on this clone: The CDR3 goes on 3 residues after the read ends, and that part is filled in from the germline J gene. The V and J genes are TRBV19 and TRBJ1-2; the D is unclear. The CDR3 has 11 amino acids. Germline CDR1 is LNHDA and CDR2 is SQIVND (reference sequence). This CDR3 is CASSDSYDYTF. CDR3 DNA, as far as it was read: TGTGCCAGTAGTGACTCTTACGAC. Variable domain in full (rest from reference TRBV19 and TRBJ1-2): DGGITQSPKYLFRKEGQNVTLSCEQNLNHDAMYWYRQDPGQGLRLIYYSQIVNDFQKGDIAEGYSVSREKKESFPLTVTSAQKNPTAFYLCASSDSYDYTFGSGTRLTVV.

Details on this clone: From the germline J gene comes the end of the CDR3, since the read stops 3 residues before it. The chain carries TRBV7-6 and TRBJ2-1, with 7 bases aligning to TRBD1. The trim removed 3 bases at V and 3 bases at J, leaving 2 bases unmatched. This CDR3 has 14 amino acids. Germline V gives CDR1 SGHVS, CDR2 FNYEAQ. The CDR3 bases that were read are TGTGCCAGCAGCTTCGGGGACAGCTACAATGAG. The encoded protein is CASSFGDSYNE. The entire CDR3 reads CASSFGDSYNEQFF.

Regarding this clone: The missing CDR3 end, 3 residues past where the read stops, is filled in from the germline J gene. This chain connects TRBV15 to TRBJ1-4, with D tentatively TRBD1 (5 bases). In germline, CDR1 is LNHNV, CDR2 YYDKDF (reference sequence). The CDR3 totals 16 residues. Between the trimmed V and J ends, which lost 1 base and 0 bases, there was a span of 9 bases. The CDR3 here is CATSRVRGSTNEKLFF. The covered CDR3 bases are TGTGCCACCAGCAGAGTACGGGGGTCAACTAATGAAAAA.

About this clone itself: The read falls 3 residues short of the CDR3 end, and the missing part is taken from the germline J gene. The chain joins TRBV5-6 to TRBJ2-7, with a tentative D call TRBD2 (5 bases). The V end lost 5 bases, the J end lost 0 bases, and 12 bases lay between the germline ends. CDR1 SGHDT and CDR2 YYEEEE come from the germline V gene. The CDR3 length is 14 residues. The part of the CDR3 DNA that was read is TGTGCCAGCAGAGCTAGCCCCTACTCCTACGAG. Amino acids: CASRASPYSYE. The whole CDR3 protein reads CASRASPYSYEQYF.

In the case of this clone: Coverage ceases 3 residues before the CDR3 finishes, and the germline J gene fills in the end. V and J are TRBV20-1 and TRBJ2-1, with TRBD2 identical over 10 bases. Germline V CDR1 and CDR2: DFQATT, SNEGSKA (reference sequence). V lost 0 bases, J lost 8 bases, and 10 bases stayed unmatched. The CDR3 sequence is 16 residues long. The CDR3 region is CSARDMSSGSRYEQFF. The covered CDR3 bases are TGCAGTGCTAGAGATATGTCTAGCGGGAGTAGGTATGAG.

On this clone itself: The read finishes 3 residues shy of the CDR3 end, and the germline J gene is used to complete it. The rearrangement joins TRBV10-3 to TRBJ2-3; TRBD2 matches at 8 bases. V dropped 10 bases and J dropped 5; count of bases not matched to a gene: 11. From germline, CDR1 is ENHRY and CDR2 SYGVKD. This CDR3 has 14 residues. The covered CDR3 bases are TGTGCCACCCACCGCGGGGGGCCAGGAGATACG. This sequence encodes CATHRGGPGDT. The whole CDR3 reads CATHRGGPGDTQYF.

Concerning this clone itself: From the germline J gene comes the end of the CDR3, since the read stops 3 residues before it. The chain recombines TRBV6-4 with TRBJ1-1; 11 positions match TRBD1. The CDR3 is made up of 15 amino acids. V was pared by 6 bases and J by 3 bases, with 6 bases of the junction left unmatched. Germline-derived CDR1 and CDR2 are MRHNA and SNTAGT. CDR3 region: CASSSGQGADTEAFF. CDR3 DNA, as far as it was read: TGTGCCAGCAGCTCCGGACAGGGGGCAGACACTGAA.

CDR3 bases read: TGTGCCAGCAGTGGCCTCTGGACAGCCAGCTCCTATAATTCACCC. As protein: CASSGLWTASSYNSP. The complete CDR3 reads CASSGLWTASSYNSPLHF. The chain joins TRBV2 to TRBJ1-6; maybe TRBD1 (6 bases). The read is 3 residues too short to cover the CDR3 end, so that end is filled in from the germline J gene. Deletions cut 4 bases from V and 0 bases from J, with 16 bases between. Germline assignment: CDR1 SNHLY and CDR2 FYNNEI. The CDR3 length is 18 residues.